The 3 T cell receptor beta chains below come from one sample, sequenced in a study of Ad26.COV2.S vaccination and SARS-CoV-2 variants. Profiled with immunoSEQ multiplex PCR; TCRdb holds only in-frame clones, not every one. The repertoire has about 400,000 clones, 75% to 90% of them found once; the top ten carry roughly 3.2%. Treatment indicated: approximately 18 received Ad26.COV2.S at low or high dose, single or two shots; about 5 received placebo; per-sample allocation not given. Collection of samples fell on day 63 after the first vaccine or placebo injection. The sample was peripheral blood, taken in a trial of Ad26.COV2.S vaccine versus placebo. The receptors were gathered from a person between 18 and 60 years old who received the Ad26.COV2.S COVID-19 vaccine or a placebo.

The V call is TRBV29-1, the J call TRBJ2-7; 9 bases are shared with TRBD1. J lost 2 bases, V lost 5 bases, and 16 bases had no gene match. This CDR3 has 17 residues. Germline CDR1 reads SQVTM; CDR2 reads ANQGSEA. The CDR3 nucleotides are TGCAGCGTTACGACAGGGGGTTACCTCCCTACCCCCTACGAGCAGTACTTC. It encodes CSVTTGGYLPTPYEQYF.

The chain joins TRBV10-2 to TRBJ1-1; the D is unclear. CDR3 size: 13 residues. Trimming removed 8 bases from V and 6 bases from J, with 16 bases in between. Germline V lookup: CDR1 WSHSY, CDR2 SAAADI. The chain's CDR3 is CASSDGRAAEAFF. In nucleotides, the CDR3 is TGCGCCAGCTCGGACGGTCGGGCCGCTGAAGCTTTCTTT.

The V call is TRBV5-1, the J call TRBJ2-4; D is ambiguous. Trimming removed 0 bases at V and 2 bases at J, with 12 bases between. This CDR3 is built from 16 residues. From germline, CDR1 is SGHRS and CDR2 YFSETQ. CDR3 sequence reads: CASSLASPGSKNIQYF. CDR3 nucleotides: TGCGCCAGCAGCTTGGCCTCGCCGGGTTCCAAAAACATTCAGTACTTC.